This TCR beta chain was sequenced during a study of T-cell reconstitution after alpha-beta-depleted transplantation in children. Study-wide results and caveats: Some patients showed high day-60 TCRbeta diversity, which derived from surviving recipient T cells and thymic progenitors. Fresh T-cell production supplied most of the T-cell counts and diversity seen one year after transplant. Reports say that about two months after transplant, the alpha-beta T cells came out of several hundred graft clones that had expanded.

The CDR3 runs to 18 residues. Germline assignment: CDR1 SGHRS and CDR2 YFSETQ. Trimming took 5 bases from V and 6 from J; bases not matched to a gene: 13. The authors prepared the TCRbeta library with unique molecular identifiers. From the PCR reads, TCRdb called clonotypes with MiXCR, one entry per CDR3 protein. This sample has 200,000 to 250,000 distinct CDR3 sequences, with roughly 8.1% found just once. This clonotype has a count of ten or more. The antigen remains undetermined. Here the sequenced sample was PBMCs, mostly from graft donor cells, taken 360 days after TCRalphabeta/CD19-depleted stem cell transplant. This sequence was found in a male patient between 2 and 15 years old who had a stem cell transplant for acute myeloid leukemia, so the T cells may come from the graft donor. The chain recombines TRBV5-1 with TRBJ2-1; TRBD2 agrees at 14 bases. The CDR3 nucleotides read TGCGCCAGCAGGCAAACCGGGACTAGCGGGAGTCGGGGCAATGAGCAGTTCTTC. Amino acid sequence: CASRQTGTSGSRGNEQFF.